The clone carrying this TCR beta chain was picked up a small number of times. In the original workflow: Estimation of nucleated cell counts was performed using reference gene primer amplification. Method: immunoSEQ multiplex PCR; TCRdb's copy keeps in-frame clones and lacks some. V, J and clone size were drawn from that table, and D and trimming were deduced from the DNA. The data hold approximately 180,000 clones, with 88% observed a single time. The sample belongs to a study of blood T cell repertoires in COVID-19. Study in general: The United States, Italy and Spain were the sources of the acute and convalescent COVID-19 samples. T cells, B-cell-depleted T cells, or PBMCs supplied cDNA or gDNA.

The CDR3 totals 15 residues. The ends lost 5 bases at V and 3 bases at J; junction bases unmatched: 8. Germline V gene sequence: CDR1 LNHDA, CDR2 SQIVND (reference sequence). The receptor's source is a man in his forties with active or convalescent COVID-19. The chain carries TRBV19 and TRBJ1-1; 8 nucleotides agree with TRBD1. Sequenced input: peripheral blood. CDR3: CASSPWTGRDTEAFF. CDR3 coding DNA: TGTGCCAGTAGTCCTTGGACAGGGAGGGACACTGAAGCTTTCTTT.